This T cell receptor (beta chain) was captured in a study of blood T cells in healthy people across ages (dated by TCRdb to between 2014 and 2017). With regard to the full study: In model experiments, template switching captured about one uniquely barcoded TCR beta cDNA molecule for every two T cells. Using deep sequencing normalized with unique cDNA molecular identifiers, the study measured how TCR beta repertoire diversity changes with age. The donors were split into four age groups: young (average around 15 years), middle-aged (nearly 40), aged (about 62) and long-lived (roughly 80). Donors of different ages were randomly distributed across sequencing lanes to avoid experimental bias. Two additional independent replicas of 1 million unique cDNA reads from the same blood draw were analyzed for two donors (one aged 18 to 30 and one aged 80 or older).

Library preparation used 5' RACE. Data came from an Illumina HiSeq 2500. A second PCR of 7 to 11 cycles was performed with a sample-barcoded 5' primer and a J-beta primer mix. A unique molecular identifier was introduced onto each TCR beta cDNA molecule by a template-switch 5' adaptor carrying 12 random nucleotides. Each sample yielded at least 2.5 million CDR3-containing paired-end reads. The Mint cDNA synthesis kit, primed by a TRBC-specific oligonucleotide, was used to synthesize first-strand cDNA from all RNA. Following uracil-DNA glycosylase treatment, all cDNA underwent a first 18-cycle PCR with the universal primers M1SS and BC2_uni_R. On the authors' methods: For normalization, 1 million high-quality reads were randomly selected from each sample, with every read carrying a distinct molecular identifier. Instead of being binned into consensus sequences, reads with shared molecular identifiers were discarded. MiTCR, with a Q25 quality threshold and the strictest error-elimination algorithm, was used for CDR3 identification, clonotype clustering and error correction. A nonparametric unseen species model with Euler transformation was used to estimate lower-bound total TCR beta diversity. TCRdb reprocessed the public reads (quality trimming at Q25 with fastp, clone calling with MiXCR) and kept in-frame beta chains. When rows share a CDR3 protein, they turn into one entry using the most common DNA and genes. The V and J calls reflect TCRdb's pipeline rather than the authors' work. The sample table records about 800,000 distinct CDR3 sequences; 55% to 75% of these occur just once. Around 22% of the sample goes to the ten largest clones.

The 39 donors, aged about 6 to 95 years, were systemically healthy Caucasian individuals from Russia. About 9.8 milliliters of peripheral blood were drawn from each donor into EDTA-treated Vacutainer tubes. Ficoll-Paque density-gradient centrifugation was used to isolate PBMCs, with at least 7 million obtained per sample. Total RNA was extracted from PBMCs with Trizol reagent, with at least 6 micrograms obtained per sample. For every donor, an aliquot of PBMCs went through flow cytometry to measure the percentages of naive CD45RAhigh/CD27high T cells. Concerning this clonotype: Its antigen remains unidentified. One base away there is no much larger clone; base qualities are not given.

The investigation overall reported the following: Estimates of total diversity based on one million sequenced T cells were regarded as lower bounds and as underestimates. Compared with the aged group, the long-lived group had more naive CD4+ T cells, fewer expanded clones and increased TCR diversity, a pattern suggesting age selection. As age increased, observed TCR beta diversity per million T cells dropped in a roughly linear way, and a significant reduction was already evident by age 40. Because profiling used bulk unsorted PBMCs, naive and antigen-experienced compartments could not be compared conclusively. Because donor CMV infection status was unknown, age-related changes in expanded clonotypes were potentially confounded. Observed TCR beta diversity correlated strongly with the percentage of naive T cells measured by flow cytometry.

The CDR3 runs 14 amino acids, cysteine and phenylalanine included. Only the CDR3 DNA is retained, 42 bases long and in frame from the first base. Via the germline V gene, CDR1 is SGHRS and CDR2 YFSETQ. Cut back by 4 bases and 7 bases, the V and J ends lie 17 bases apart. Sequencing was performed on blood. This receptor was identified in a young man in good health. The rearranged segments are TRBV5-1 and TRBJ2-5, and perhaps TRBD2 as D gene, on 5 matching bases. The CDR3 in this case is CASSSSVGWGTQYF. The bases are TGCGCCAGCAGCAGTAGCGTCGGGTGGGGGACCCAGTACTTC.